A single sample is the source of the 3 T cell receptor beta chains below, sequenced in a study of cytomegalovirus exposure and HLA in healthy donors. This PCR relied on a set of 60 Vbeta primers and 13 Jbeta primers. Profiled with immunoSEQ multiplex PCR; TCRdb holds only in-frame clones, not every one. The repertoire holds 85,000 to 100,000 clones, with about 70% as singletons. The sequenced material came from PBMCs. The receptor set was obtained from a human donor in good health.

The V gene is TRBV29-1, the J gene TRBJ2-7; D possibly corresponds to TRBD2 (5 bases). From germline, CDR1 is SQVTM and CDR2 ANQGSEA. The CDR3 sequence is 14 residues long. V shed 6 bases and J shed 2 bases, with 17 bases lying between them. CDR3 bases: TGCAGCGTCCGAGCCGGCGGAGGACCCTACGAGCAGTACTTC. It specifies CSVRAGGGPYEQYF.

The rearrangement uses TRBV5-6 and TRBJ1-2, with D perhaps TRBD1 (5 bases). Per the germline V gene, CDR1 is SGHDT and CDR2 is YYEEEE. CDR3 length: 15 residues. V lost 1 base to trimming and J lost 1 base, with 11 bases between them. CDR3 DNA: TGTGCCAGCAGCTTGACAGGCGTCCTTAACTATGGCTACACCTTC. Translating gives CASSLTGVLNYGYTF.

This clone showed up just a few times. This rearrangement joins TRBV30 to TRBJ2-7; TRBD2 agrees at 8 bases. CDR1 is GTSNPN, CDR2 SVGIG, per germline (reference sequence). Trimming cost V 1 base and J 2 bases; bases outside gene matches: 7. The CDR3 spans 15 residues. The CDR3 DNA reads as TGTGCCTGGAGTGGCCCTAGCGGGCCAACCTACGAGCAGTACTTC. Translation gives CAWSGPSGPTYEQYF.